This T cell receptor (beta chain) was sequenced during a study of cytomegalovirus exposure and HLA in healthy donors (dated by TCRdb to the late 2010s). Study-level background: An earlier analysis of several hundred of the donors reported under 300 Gb of sequence data and 117 million unique TCR beta sequences obtained from about 179 million T cells. An early release that covered some 630 HLA-typed donors contained about 300 gigabases of sequencing data and tens of millions of unique TCR sequences. The T cell repertoires of around 670 subjects were profiled by immunosequencing and related to cytomegalovirus serostatus. Donor age, sex, ethnicity and CMV serostatus were compiled together with the repertoire data. Rather than using new phenotypic data, the later analysis identified candidate immune exposures from TCR beta sequences and from how often those sequences occurred across donors. All discovery cohort repertoires had been generated on a single sequencing platform. Roughly five DR-DQ haplotypes were handled as single units for association and clustering, since linkage in the cohort was strong. Along with the approximately 620-subject first cohort, a separate validation cohort of roughly 110 different subjects was used. HLA typing included class I and class II loci at four-digit resolution. A later analysis re-examined previously published TCR beta repertoires from roughly 720 donors and added high-resolution HLA genotyping to investigate patterns of TCR occurrence. The study combined high-throughput TCR immunosequencing, statistical association of individual TCRs with disease status, and machine learning to predict cytomegalovirus infection status. Typing coverage varied by locus: about 629-640 donors for A, B, C, DRB1 and DQB1; under 550 for DQA1; about 600 for DPA1; under 490 for DPB1. An earlier analysis of 500 to 650 of the donors applied high-throughput TCR beta sequencing to assess whether each TCR beta V gene segment acted as functional or pseudogenic. Among some 410 genotyped donors of the cohort, an average of around 240,000 unique TCR beta nucleotide sequences was sequenced per donor, of which roughly 17% were non-productive. In a later genetic analysis, genome-wide SNP genotypes for about three fifths of the roughly 670 donors were used, and that subset was treated as a discovery cohort. Among the roughly 430 genotyped donors, approximately 81% belonged to the genetic ancestry cluster associated with self-reported Caucasian donors. The study aimed to test whether signatures of past pathogen exposure could be identified by cataloging public T cell receptors. The research as a whole found: Some 15 rarely observed V segments, including chromosome 9 orphons, were excluded from the earlier analysis of approximately 500 of the donors because counts were too low. According to a later genetic analysis, donors in an Asian-associated ancestry cluster had fewer N-insertions in productive TCRs than the roughly 700-donor mean. Specific HLA alleles were associated with roughly 17,000 TCR beta sequences at a false discovery rate of 0.05 in a later analysis. Most CMV-associated TCR beta chains appeared to be HLA-restricted in a later analysis, and the HLA associations seemed to be driven largely by CMV exposure. Most TCR sequences were seen in very few donors, while some public TCRs were found in many individuals. The authors suggested that the approach could potentially be extended to other disease states and immunological phenotypes. Because some donors lacked HLA typing at each locus, the association tests relied only on the typed subset. The classifier was reported to diagnose cytomegalovirus status with high specificity and sensitivity in both the original cohort and the validation cohort. Three of the identified cytomegalovirus-associated TCR beta chains were confirmed in vitro to be specific for cytomegalovirus antigens. An earlier analysis of 587 of the donors showed that most TCR beta V segments appeared in productive rearrangements either about 90% or about 30% of the time, which broadly matched IMGT annotations. Sequencing depth was assumed to be roughly uniform across donors in the presence/absence analyses, though that assumption may not hold. The sequencing pipeline was judged likely to have produced a cluster of highly shared sequence variants as a technical artifact. Immune exposure information for the cohort was limited to CMV serostatus. The cohort was sequenced for TCR beta chains only, and without alpha or paired-chain data the features that could be detected were limited. In a later analysis, several top co-occurrence clusters were reported to appear linked to parvovirus B19, influenza, CMV and Epstein-Barr virus. Linkage disequilibrium might explain the correlated functional status among segregating V segments, but an unknown experimental factor could not be excluded. A further reported finding was that TCR beta sequences accurately predicted the HLA-A and HLA-B alleles for most subjects in the first cohort. The 87-base-pair reads could not distinguish some IMGT-functional V segments, including TRBV6-2 and TRBV6-3, so those segments were excluded. When HLA alleles, especially DR and DQ, strongly co-occurred, attributing TCR associations to individual alleles was difficult. In a later analysis, TCR association rates were found to vary across HLA loci, with the most associated TCRs seen for DRB1 alleles and the fewest for HLA-C alleles. A later genetic analysis associated a missense DCLRE1C variant with V-gene and J-gene trimming of TCR beta chains, and an independent cohort replicated the association. In the study, approximately 160 TCR beta chains were listed as associated with cytomegalovirus. A later analysis found that HLA-associated TCR beta chains were more clonally expanded and had lower generation probabilities than equally common non-associated chains.

A note on this clone: It has no known antigen specificity.

The library was built by means of the immunoSEQ multiplex PCR assay. A mixture of 60 forward primers for TCR Vbeta segments and 13 reverse primers for TCR Jbeta segments was used in the multiplex PCR. The CDR3 region of rearranged TCR beta genes was amplified from genomic DNA with a multiplex PCR assay. The amplified TCR beta libraries were sequenced on the Illumina HiSeq System as 87-base-pair reads. From the authors' description of their analysis: A later analysis tallied around 87 million unique TCR beta chains across the 700 or so repertoires, and approximately 12 million of those chains were shared by two or more donors. Raw reads were error-corrected and collapsed into unique sequences by a nearest-neighbor algorithm in which closely related sequences were merged to remove PCR and sequencing errors. Alignment of CDR3 sequences to IMGT reference sequences was used to assign V, D and J gene segments. Each retained sequence needed at least a six-nucleotide match to both a V gene segment and a J gene segment. A rearrangement counted as productive if the CDR3 had no stop codons and remained in frame with V and J, and every other rearrangement counted as non-productive. Following IMGT convention, CDR3 was defined as the stretch from the second conserved V-encoded cysteine to the conserved J-encoded phenylalanine. The earlier analysis of about 500 of the donors excluded sequences that lacked an unambiguous match to a single V gene segment. In an earlier analysis of around 590 of the donors, a V segment was called functional when productive rearrangements were above 56.7%, and segregating when the standard deviation between donors exceeded 5%. A statistical classification framework was built to diagnose cytomegalovirus status from the catalog of TCR beta chain sequences. In a later analysis, V and J genes were assigned by comparing TCR nucleotide sequences against IMGT/GENE-DB human TR gene sequences. The TCRdist pipeline was used in a later analysis to assign CDR3 sequences and most-parsimonious VDJ recombination scenarios. In a later analysis, each TCR beta chain was defined by its CDR3 amino acid sequence together with its V-gene family, and reads lacking a unique V-gene family were excluded. To address suspected cross-contamination and a sequencing artifact, a later analysis removed around 600 highly shared, low-generation-probability nucleotide sequences. For each public chain, a later analysis derived a clonal expansion index from normalized ranks of inferred template counts within each repertoire. A later analysis computed generation probabilities with a VDJ recombination model fitted to out-of-frame rearrangements, and checked the results against IGoR. Hypergeometric tests were used in a later analysis to score TCR-TCR, TCR-HLA and TCR-CMV co-occurrence, with a repertoire-size bias correction applied to the TCR pairs. False discovery rates were estimated in a later analysis by permuting HLA or CMV assignments 20 times. A later analysis grouped co-occurring TCRs with DBSCAN, adding TCRdist sequence similarity when clustering within HLA-allele-positive subsets. Repertoires with fewer than 30,000 or more than 120,000 public chains were left out of co-occurrence clustering, as were about 5 repertoires with anomalous nucleotide sharing. TCRdb's version of the immuneACCESS table is confined to in-frame rearrangements and falls short of the full clone set. An unresolved V gene accounts for under half of the shortfall where checked; the remainder is of unknown origin. The V and J calls and clone size come from that table; D and trimming were worked out from the DNA. This sample's clone table shows about 130,000 clones. The ten most abundant clones make up about 2.1% of the sample.

The cohort was made up of 500 to 850 healthy bone marrow donors. Cohort members were all nominally healthy when sampled, although unrecorded immune exposures were likely present. The donor was CMV seronegative and belonged to the group of 350 or so seronegative cohort members. Every donor gave a peripheral blood sample, and the peripheral blood mononuclear cells from that sample were used for TCR beta sequencing. Genomic DNA was extracted from the blood cell samples with the Qiagen DNeasy Blood Extraction Kit. Including cysteine and phenylalanine, the CDR3 has 16 amino acids. Only CDR3 DNA remains: 48 bases, in frame from the first base. V loses 4 bases of germline sequence and J loses 0 bases, and the interval between the two ends is 13 bases. CDR1 and CDR2 are drawn from the germline V gene (reference sequence): MNHEY, SMNVEV.

Source material: PBMCs. The chain uses TRBV27 and TRBJ2-1; the D gene identity is not certain. The TCR was taken from a woman aged 60-75 years in good health and CMV-seronegative. The sequenced DNA: TGTGCCAGCAGTTCCAGACTGGATTTCTCCTACAATGAGCAGTTCTTC. This sequence encodes CASSSRLDFSYNEQFF.